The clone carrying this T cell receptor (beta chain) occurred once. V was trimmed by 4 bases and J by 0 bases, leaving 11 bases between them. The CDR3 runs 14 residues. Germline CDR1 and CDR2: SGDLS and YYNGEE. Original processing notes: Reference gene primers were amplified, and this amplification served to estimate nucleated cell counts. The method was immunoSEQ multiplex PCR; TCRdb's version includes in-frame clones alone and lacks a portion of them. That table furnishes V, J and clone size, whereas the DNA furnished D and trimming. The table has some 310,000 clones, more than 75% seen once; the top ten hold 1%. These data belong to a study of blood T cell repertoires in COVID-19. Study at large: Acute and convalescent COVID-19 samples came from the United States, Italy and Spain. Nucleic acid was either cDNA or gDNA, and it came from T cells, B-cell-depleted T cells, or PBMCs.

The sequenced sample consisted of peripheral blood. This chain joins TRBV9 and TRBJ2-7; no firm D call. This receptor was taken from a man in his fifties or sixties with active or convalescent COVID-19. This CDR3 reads CASSPRSSSYEQYF. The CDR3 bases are TGTGCCAGCAGCCCCCGAAGTAGCTCCTACGAGCAGTACTTC.